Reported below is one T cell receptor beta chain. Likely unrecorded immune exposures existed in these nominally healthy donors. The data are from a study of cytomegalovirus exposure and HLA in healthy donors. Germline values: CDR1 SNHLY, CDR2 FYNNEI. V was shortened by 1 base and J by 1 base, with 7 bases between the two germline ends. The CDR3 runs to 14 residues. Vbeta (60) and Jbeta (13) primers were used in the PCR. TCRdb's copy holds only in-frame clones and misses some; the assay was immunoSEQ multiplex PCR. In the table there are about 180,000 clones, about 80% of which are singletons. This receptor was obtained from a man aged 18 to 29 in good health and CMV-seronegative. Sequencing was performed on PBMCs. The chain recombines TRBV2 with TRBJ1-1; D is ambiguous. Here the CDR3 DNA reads TGTGCCAGCAGTGAAGGGCAGGCGAACACTGAAGCTTTCTTT. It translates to CASSEGQANTEAFF.